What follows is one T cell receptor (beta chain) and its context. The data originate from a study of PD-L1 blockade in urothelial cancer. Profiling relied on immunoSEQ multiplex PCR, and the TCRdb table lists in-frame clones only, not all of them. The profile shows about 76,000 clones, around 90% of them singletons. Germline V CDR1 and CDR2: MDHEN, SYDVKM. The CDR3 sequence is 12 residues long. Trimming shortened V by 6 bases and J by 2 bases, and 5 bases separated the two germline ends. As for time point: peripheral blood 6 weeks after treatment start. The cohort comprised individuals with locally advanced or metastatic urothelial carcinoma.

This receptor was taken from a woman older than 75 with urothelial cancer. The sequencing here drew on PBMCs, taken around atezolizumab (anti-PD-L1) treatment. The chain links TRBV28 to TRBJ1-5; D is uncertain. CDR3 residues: CASSGGNQPQHF. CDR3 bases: TGTGCCAGCAGCGGGGGCAATCAGCCCCAGCATTTT.